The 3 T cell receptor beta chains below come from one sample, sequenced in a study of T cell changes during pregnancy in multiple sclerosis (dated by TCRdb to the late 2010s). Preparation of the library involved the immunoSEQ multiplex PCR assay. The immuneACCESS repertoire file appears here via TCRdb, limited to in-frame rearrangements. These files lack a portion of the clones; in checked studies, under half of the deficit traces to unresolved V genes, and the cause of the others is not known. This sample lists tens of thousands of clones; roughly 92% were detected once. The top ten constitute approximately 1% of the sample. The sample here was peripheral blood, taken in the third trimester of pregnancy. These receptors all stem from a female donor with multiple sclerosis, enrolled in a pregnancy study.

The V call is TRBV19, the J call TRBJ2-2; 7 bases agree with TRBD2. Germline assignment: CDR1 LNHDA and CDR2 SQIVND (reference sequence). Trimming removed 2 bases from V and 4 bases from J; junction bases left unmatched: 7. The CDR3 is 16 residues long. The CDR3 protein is CASSIWAGVITGELFF. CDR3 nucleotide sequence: TGTGCCAGTAGTATATGGGCGGGAGTGATCACCGGGGAGCTGTTTTTT.

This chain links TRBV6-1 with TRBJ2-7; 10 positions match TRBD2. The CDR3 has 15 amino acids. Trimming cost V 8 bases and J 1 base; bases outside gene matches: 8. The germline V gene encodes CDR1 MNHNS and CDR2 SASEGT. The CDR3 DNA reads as TGTGCCAGCCTAAGGACTAGCGGAGTATCCTACGAGCAGTACTTC. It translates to CASLRTSGVSYEQYF.

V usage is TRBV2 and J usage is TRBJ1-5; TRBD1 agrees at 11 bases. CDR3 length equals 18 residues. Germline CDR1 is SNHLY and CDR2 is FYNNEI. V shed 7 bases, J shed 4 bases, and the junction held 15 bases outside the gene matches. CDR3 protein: CASTGTGGPRRLNQPQHF. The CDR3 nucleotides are TGTGCCAGCACCGGGACAGGGGGTCCCCGAAGATTAAATCAGCCCCAGCATTTT.